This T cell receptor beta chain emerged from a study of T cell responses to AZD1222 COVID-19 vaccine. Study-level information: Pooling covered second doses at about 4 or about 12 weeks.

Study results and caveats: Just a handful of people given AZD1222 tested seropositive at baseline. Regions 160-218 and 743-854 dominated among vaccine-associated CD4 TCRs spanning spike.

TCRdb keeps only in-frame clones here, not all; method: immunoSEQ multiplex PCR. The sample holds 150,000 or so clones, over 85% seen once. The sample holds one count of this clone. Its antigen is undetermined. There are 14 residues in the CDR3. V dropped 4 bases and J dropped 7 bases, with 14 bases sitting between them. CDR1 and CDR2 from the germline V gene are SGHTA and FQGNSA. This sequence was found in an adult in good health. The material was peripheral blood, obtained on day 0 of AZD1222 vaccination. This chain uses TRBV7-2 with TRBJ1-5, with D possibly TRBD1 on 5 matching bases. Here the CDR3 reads CASSSRAGNQPQHF. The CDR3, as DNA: TGTGCCAGCAGCTCCAGGGCGGGGAACCAGCCCCAGCATTTT.